This T cell receptor (beta chain) came from a study of cytomegalovirus exposure and HLA in healthy donors (dated by TCRdb to about 2017). Regarding the study in general: According to an earlier analysis of a few hundred of the donors, about 179 million T cells yielded some 110 million unique TCR beta sequences and around 280 Gb of sequence data. In a later analysis, previously published TCR beta repertoires from several hundred donors were re-analyzed and high-resolution HLA genotyping was added so that TCR occurrence patterns could be studied. Among the roughly 400 genotyped donors, about 83% belonged to the genetic ancestry cluster associated with self-reported Caucasian donors. Every discovery cohort repertoire had been produced on one sequencing platform. Donor age, sex, ethnicity and CMV serostatus were compiled together with the repertoire data. Besides the first cohort of roughly 660 subjects, a separate validation cohort made up of over a hundred different subjects was used. Using immunosequencing, the study profiled T cell repertoires from about 610 subjects and related those repertoires to cytomegalovirus serostatus. HLA typing covered class I and class II loci at four-digit resolution. Typing coverage varied by locus: about 620-630 donors for A, B, C, DRB1 and DQB1; about 520 for DQA1; nearly 610 for DPA1; approximately 450 for DPB1. An early release that covered roughly 600 HLA-typed donors contained approximately 290 gigabases of sequencing data and 75 million to 100 million unique TCR sequences. A later genetic analysis used genome-wide SNP genotypes for about three fifths of the 666 donors, treating that subset as a discovery cohort. About 5 DR-DQ haplotypes were handled as single units for association and clustering, since linkage in the cohort was strong. An earlier analysis of some 500 of the donors used high-throughput TCR beta sequencing to judge whether each TCR beta V gene segment behaved as functional or pseudogenic. To predict cytomegalovirus infection status, the study combined high-throughput TCR immunosequencing, statistical association of individual TCRs with disease status, and machine learning. In the later analysis, no new phenotypic data were used to find candidate immune exposures; instead, reliance was placed on TCR beta sequences and their occurrence across donors. The study aimed to test whether cataloging public T cell receptors could reveal signatures of past pathogen exposure. Among some 400 genotyped donors of the cohort, an average of about 240,000 unique TCR beta nucleotide sequences was sequenced per donor, of which about 18% were non-productive. General conclusions and limits of the study: Strong co-occurrence of HLA alleles, especially DR and DQ, made assigning TCR associations to individual alleles difficult. Correlated functional status among segregating V segments might reflect linkage disequilibrium, but an unknown experimental factor could not be ruled out. A further reported finding was that TCR beta sequences accurately predicted the HLA-A and HLA-B alleles for most subjects in the first cohort. In an earlier analysis of about 550 of the donors, most TCR beta V segments were observed in productive rearrangements about 87% or about 30% of the time, broadly matching IMGT annotations. A later analysis found that most CMV-associated TCR beta chains appeared HLA-restricted, with HLA associations seemingly driven largely by CMV exposure. In a later genetic analysis, fewer N-insertions in productive TCRs were reported among donors in an Asian-associated ancestry cluster than the approximately 710-donor mean. Seventeen rarely observed V segments, including chromosome 9 orphons, were excluded from the earlier analysis of some 590 of the donors because counts were too low. For the cohort, immune exposure information was limited to CMV serostatus. Most TCR sequences were seen in very few donors, while some public TCRs were found in many individuals. Presence/absence analyses assumed roughly uniform sequencing depth across donors, an assumption that may not hold. In the study, around 160 TCR beta chains were listed as associated with cytomegalovirus. According to a later analysis, parvovirus B19, influenza, CMV and Epstein-Barr virus appeared linked to several top co-occurrence clusters. This cohort had only TCR beta chains sequenced, and the lack of alpha or paired-chain data limited which features could be detected. Three of the identified cytomegalovirus-associated TCR beta chains were confirmed in vitro to be specific for cytomegalovirus antigens. HLA typing was unavailable for some donors at each locus, so association tests used only the typed subset. A later analysis found that HLA-associated TCR beta chains were more clonally expanded and had lower generation probabilities than equally common non-associated chains. The sequencing pipeline was judged likely to have produced a cluster of highly shared sequence variants as a technical artifact. In a later analysis, the rate of TCR association differed among HLA loci, with DRB1 alleles having the most associated TCRs and HLA-C alleles having the fewest. In both the original and validation cohorts, the classifier was reported to diagnose cytomegalovirus status with high specificity and sensitivity. At a false discovery rate of 0.05, a later analysis linked some 17,000 TCR beta sequences to specific HLA alleles. An association between a missense DCLRE1C variant and V-gene and J-gene trimming of TCR beta chains was found in a later genetic analysis and replicated in an independent cohort. The authors suggested that the approach could potentially be generalized to other disease states and immunological phenotypes.

In total, 500 to 700 healthy bone marrow donors made up the cohort. All cohort members were sampled while nominally healthy, although unrecorded immune exposures were likely present. The donor tested CMV seronegative, placing the donor among the 350 or so seronegative members of the cohort. Every donor gave a peripheral blood sample, and the peripheral blood mononuclear cells from that sample were used for TCR beta sequencing. Genomic DNA extraction from the blood cell samples was performed with the Qiagen DNeasy Blood Extraction Kit. A word on this clone: Its antigen remains undetermined. Base qualities are not at hand, and no much larger clone is one base apart.

Libraries were constructed by the immunoSEQ multiplex PCR assay. The multiplex PCR relied on a mix of 60 forward primers for TCR Vbeta segments and 13 reverse primers for TCR Jbeta segments. The CDR3 region of rearranged TCR beta genes was amplified from genomic DNA by a multiplex PCR assay. The amplified TCR beta libraries were sequenced on the Illumina HiSeq System as 87-base-pair reads. As for the authors' bioinformatics: A later analysis tallied around 87 million unique TCR beta chains across the 640 or so repertoires, and some 10 million of those chains were shared by two or more donors. To remove PCR and sequencing errors, raw reads were error-corrected and collapsed into unique sequences using a nearest-neighbor algorithm that merged closely related sequences. V, D and J gene segments were assigned by aligning CDR3 sequences to IMGT reference sequences. Each retained sequence needed at least a six-nucleotide match to both a V gene segment and a J gene segment. A rearrangement counted as productive if the CDR3 had no stop codons and remained in frame with V and J, and every other rearrangement counted as non-productive. CDR3 was defined according to IMGT convention as the region running from the second conserved V-encoded cysteine to the conserved J-encoded phenylalanine. The earlier analysis of around 640 of the donors excluded sequences that lacked an unambiguous match to a single V gene segment. In an earlier analysis of approximately 560 of the donors, a V segment was called functional when productive rearrangements were above 56.7%, and segregating when the standard deviation between donors exceeded 5%. A statistical classification framework was built for diagnosing cytomegalovirus status from the catalog of TCR beta chain sequences. In a later analysis, V and J genes were assigned by comparing TCR nucleotide sequences against IMGT/GENE-DB human TR gene sequences. The TCRdist pipeline was used in a later analysis to assign CDR3 sequences and most-parsimonious VDJ recombination scenarios. In a later analysis, every TCR beta chain was defined by the combination of its CDR3 amino acid sequence and its V-gene family, and reads without a unique V-gene family were dropped. A later analysis removed 600 or so highly shared, low-generation-probability nucleotide sequences to deal with suspected cross-contamination and a sequencing artifact. In a later analysis, a clonal expansion index for each public chain was calculated from normalized within-repertoire ranks of inferred template counts. In a later analysis, generation probabilities were computed using a VDJ recombination model fitted to out-of-frame rearrangements, and the results were checked against IGoR. In a later analysis, TCR-TCR, TCR-HLA and TCR-CMV co-occurrence was scored with hypergeometric tests, and a repertoire-size bias correction was applied to TCR pairs. A later analysis estimated false discovery rates by permuting HLA or CMV assignments 20 times. In a later analysis, co-occurring TCRs were grouped using DBSCAN, with TCRdist sequence similarity added in when clustering inside HLA-allele-positive subsets. For co-occurrence clustering, repertoires with fewer than 30,000 or more than 120,000 public chains were excluded, along with a handful of repertoires with anomalous nucleotide sharing. This immuneACCESS table, as held by TCRdb, lists in-frame sequences with V and J called but not all clones. Of the missing ones, under half trace to an unresolved V gene in checked studies; the others have no known cause. Clone size and the V and J calls come from that table; the DNA yielded D and trimming. The sample records some 150,000 clones, roughly 80% of which are singletons. The ten largest clones take up less than 3.5% of the sample.

This clonotype originated in a woman in her twenties or thirties in good health and CMV-seronegative. The sample taken for sequencing was PBMCs.

The CDR3 in this case is CASTGTGGLSEAFF. The sequence in DNA is TGTGCCAGTACCGGGACAGGGGGTTTATCTGAAGCTTTCTTT. Recombination connected TRBV19 to TRBJ1-1; 11 central bases correspond to TRBD1. Looking up the germline V gene (reference sequence) yields CDR1 LNHDA and CDR2 SQIVND. After removal of 7 bases from V and 6 bases from J, the junction retains 7 bases not matched to a gene. The CDR3 spans 14 residues, from the cysteine through the phenylalanine. Only the CDR3 DNA stays, 42 bases, in frame from base 1.